These T cell receptor beta chains were read from a single sample in a study of shared clonotypes between healthy human individuals. The repertoire was sequenced with immunoSEQ multiplex PCR; TCRdb's copy has only in-frame clones and lacks some. The sample carries 1 million to 1.2 million clones, roughly 77% recorded once. The source material was memory CD4+ T cells from PBMCs. These receptors were taken from a man younger than 35 in good health. Some clones in this sample may be carry-over from other donors' samples. Each CDR3 is given with its conserved first and last residue. A D gene is named only where the DNA matches it firmly. Expanded clones are given a class, and other clones once, few, many or no size at all.

d_call: TRBD1
clone_size: few
j_call: TRBJ1-4
v_call: TRBV5-4
cdr3_aa: CASSLGDRGHTNEKLFF
cdr3_nt: TGTGCCAGCAGCTTGGGGGACAGGGGGCATACTAATGAAAAACTGTTTTTT

d_call: -
clone_size: few
j_call: TRBJ2-2
v_call: TRBV30
cdr3_aa: CAWTKGGTGELFF
cdr3_nt: TGTGCCTGGACGAAAGGAGGTACCGGGGAGCTGTTTTTT

d_call: -
clone_size: -
j_call: TRBJ2-7
v_call: TRBV10-1
cdr3_aa: CASSEGQGEQYF
cdr3_nt: TGCGCCAGCAGTGAAGGGCAGGGCGAGCAGTACTTC

d_call: -
clone_size: -
j_call: TRBJ2-2
v_call: TRBV5-4
cdr3_aa: CASSLQMGDTGELFF
cdr3_nt: TGTGCCAGCAGCTTGCAGATGGGGGACACCGGGGAGCTGTTTTTT

d_call: TRBD1
clone_size: -
j_call: TRBJ2-1
v_call: TRBV5-1
cdr3_aa: CASSSPGQGSYNEQFF
cdr3_nt: TGCGCCAGCAGCTCACCGGGACAGGGATCCTACAATGAGCAGTTCTTC

d_call: -
clone_size: -
j_call: TRBJ2-7
v_call: TRBV27
cdr3_aa: CASSLRVLSEQYF
cdr3_nt: TGTGCCAGCAGTTTACGGGTCCTAAGCGAGCAGTACTTC

d_call: TRBD1
clone_size: -
j_call: TRBJ1-2
v_call: TRBV14
cdr3_aa: CASSQPTGYDGYTF
cdr3_nt: TGTGCCAGCAGCCAACCGACAGGGTATGATGGCTACACCTTC

d_call: -
clone_size: -
j_call: TRBJ2-6
v_call: TRBV4-3
cdr3_aa: CANSQQRSSGANVLTF
cdr3_nt: TGCGCCAACAGCCAACAAAGGAGTTCTGGGGCCAACGTCCTGACTTTC

d_call: -
clone_size: -
j_call: TRBJ2-7
v_call: TRBV5-1
cdr3_aa: CASSLVSAYSYEQYF
cdr3_nt: TGCGCCAGCAGCTTGGTTTCAGCTTACTCCTACGAGCAGTACTTC

d_call: TRBD2
clone_size: -
j_call: TRBJ2-1
v_call: TRBV7-2
cdr3_aa: CASSFYSGVFNEQFF
cdr3_nt: TGTGCCAGCAGCTTCTACAGCGGGGTGTTCAATGAGCAGTTCTTC

d_call: -
clone_size: -
j_call: TRBJ2-2
v_call: TRBV2
cdr3_aa: CASRWRNTGELFF
cdr3_nt: TGTGCCAGCAGGTGGAGAAACACCGGGGAGCTGTTTTTT

d_call: -
clone_size: many
j_call: TRBJ2-1
v_call: TRBV10-3
cdr3_aa: CAISLNNNEQFF
cdr3_nt: TGTGCCATCAGCCTCAATAACAATGAGCAGTTCTTC

d_call: TRBD1
clone_size: few
j_call: TRBJ1-2
v_call: TRBV6-1
cdr3_aa: CASSERDRDGYTF
cdr3_nt: TGTGCCAGCAGTGAAAGGGACAGGGACGGCTACACCTTC

d_call: TRBD2
clone_size: once
j_call: TRBJ2-1
v_call: TRBV28
cdr3_aa: CASQLAGLNNEQFF
cdr3_nt: TGTGCCAGCCAACTAGCGGGGCTAAACAATGAGCAGTTCTTC

d_call: TRBD2
clone_size: -
j_call: TRBJ2-5
v_call: TRBV7-9
cdr3_aa: CASSLGLADQETQYF
cdr3_nt: TGTGCCAGCAGCTTAGGACTAGCGGATCAAGAGACCCAGTACTTC

d_call: -
clone_size: once
j_call: TRBJ2-1
v_call: TRBV29-1
cdr3_aa: CSIQARGEQFF
cdr3_nt: TGCAGCATACAGGCCCGGGGAGAGCAGTTCTTC

d_call: -
clone_size: -
j_call: TRBJ2-2
v_call: TRBV5-4
cdr3_aa: CASSSTSRTGELFF
cdr3_nt: TGTGCCAGCAGCTCAACGAGTCGGACCGGGGAGCTGTTTTTT